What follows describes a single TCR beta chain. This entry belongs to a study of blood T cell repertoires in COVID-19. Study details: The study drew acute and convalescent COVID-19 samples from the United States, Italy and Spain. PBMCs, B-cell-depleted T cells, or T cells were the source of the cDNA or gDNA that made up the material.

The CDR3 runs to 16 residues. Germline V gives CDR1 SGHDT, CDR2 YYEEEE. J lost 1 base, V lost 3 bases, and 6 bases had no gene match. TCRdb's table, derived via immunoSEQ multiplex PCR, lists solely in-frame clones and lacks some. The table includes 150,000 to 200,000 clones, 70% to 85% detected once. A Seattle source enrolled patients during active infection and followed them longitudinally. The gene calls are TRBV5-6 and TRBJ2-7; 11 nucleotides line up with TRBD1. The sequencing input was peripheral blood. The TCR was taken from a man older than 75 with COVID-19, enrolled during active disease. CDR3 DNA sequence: TGTGCCAGCAGCTCCCTGGACAGGGGGCCTTCCTACGAGCAGTACTTC. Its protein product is CASSSLDRGPSYEQYF.